This T cell receptor beta chain derives from a study of CD8+CD57+ T cells in acquired aplastic anemia. In the case of this clonotype: Its matching antigen is unknown.

Whoever was chosen for sequencing had shown CD8+CD57+ cell expansion by flow cytometry. Patients uniformly had severe acquired aplastic anemia. Prior therapy had not been administered to any patient at the time of blood sampling. CDR3 and TCR beta VDJ profiling relied on genomic DNA as the template. MiXCR, applied by TCRdb to the reads, yields one record per CDR3 protein. The sample yields some 180,000 distinct CDR3 sequences, almost 50% seen once. Findings and limits, study-wide: Patients did not significantly differ from controls in CD8+ Simpson's diversity. Overlapping CD8+ CDR3 repertoires of patients and controls contained under 30 shared sequences.

Germline V gives CDR1 ENHRY, CDR2 SYGVKD. The junction had 7 bases not matched to a gene; V was cut back by 3 bases and J by 4 bases. The CDR3 spans 16 residues. The source is a human donor with aplastic anemia. Specimen: sorted CD4+, CD8+, or CD8+CD57+ T cells (not recorded which) from PBMCs. The V call is TRBV10-3, the J call TRBJ1-3; 9 bases fit TRBD1. CDR3 in amino acids: CAISETGGNAGNTIYF. DNA of the CDR3: TGTGCCATCAGTGAAACAGGGGGCAACGCCGGAAACACCATATATTTT.